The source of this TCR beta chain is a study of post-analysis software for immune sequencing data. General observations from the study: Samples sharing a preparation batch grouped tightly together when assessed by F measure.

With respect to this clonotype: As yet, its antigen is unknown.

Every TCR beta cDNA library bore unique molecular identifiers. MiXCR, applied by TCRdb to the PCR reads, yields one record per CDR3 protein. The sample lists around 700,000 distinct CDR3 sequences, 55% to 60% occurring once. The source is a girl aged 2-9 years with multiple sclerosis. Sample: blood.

The CDR3 bases are TGTGCCAGCACCGCGACAGGTTTCAATCAGCCCCAGCATTTT. Translated: CASTATGFNQPQHF. V gene TRBV12-3 or TRBV12-4 combines with J gene TRBJ1-5, with a tentative D call TRBD1 (6 bases). V was trimmed by 7 bases and J by 3 bases, leaving 13 bases between them. This CDR3 is 14 amino acids long.